This TCR beta chain comes out of a study of OX40 agonist ivuxolimab in advanced cancers. About the research overall: The patients got ivuxolimab, which is an agonistic anti-OX40 (CD134) antibody. General observations from the study: Some patients without response likewise showed low normalized clonal expansion.

In regard to this clone: Its antigen is unknown.

CDR3 length equals 14 residues. From germline, CDR1 is SGHTA and CDR2 FQGNSA. V was clipped by 6 bases and J by 6 bases, with 14 bases between them. Data came from immunoSEQ multiplex PCR; TCRdb stores just in-frame clones and leaves some out. The sample lists around 56,000 clones; 86% were seen once. The TCR originated in an adult with an advanced solid tumor such as melanoma, head and neck, liver or kidney cancer. The sequencing used CD4+ or CD8+ T cells sorted from blood, collected in a trial of the OX40 agonist ivuxolimab. The chain uses TRBV7-2 and TRBJ2-2, with D possibly TRBD2 on 5 matching bases. CDR3 in DNA: TGTGCCAGCAGATCAACTAGTTCCGCCGGGGAGCTGTTTTTT. Translation gives CASRSTSSAGELFF. Supplemented by reference TRBV7-2 and TRBJ2-2, the full variable domain reads GAGVSQSPSNKVTEKGKDVELRCDPISGHTALYWYRQSLGQGLEFLIYFQGNSAPDKSGLPSDRFSAERTGGSVSTLTIQRTQQEDSAVYLCASRSTSSAGELFFGEGSRLTVL.